This T cell receptor beta chain came from a study of cytomegalovirus exposure and HLA in healthy donors. For this clone: Its antigen is unidentified. Other nucleotide sequences in the sample specify the same CDR3.

Amplification used 60 Vbeta primers and 13 Jbeta primers. Only in-frame clones appear in the TCRdb table, and some are missing; sequencing was by immunoSEQ multiplex PCR. This sample yields around 130,000 clones, of which 80% are seen a single time; 3% to 4% belongs to the top ten. Regarding the study as a whole: In a later analysis, V- and J-gene trimming of beta chains associated with a DCLRE1C missense variant, replicated independently. What was likely a sequencing artifact was a cluster of highly shared sequence variants.

Germline loops: CDR1 MDHEN, CDR2 SYDVKM. The V segment lost 5 bases and the J segment 5 bases; nucleotides outside the gene matches: 3. The CDR3 is 14 amino acids. The genes are TRBV28 and TRBJ2-7; the match to TRBD2 covers 13 bases. The sample was PBMCs. The TCR sequence derives from a woman between 35 and 50 years old in good health and CMV-seronegative. CDR3 in DNA: TGTGCCAGCAGTCCCGGGACTAGCGGGAACGAGCAGTACTTC. The encoded protein is CASSPGTSGNEQYF.